These T cell receptor beta chains were read from a single sample in a study of shared clonotypes between healthy human individuals. Assay: immunoSEQ multiplex PCR; the TCRdb copy retains only in-frame clones and omits some. The sample includes some 980,000 clones, roughly 72% of them seen just once. Sequenced material: memory CD4+ T cells sorted from blood. The receptors derive from a man younger than 35 in good health. CDR3s include the opening cysteine and the closing phenylalanine or tryptophan. A D gene is named only where the DNA matches it firmly. The size entry is marked missing in some rows and otherwise reads once, few, many or a size class.

size	D	V	J	CDR3	DNA
.	.	TRBV11-2	TRBJ1-1	CASIRLPGANVMNTEAFF	TGTGCCAGCATCCGTCTCCCCGGGGCAAACGTTATGAACACTGAAGCTTTCTTT
.	TRBD1	TRBV6-6	TRBJ1-1	CATRDRASNTEAFF	TGTGCCACCAGAGACAGGGCCAGCAACACTGAAGCTTTCTTT
.	.	TRBV12-5	TRBJ1-2	CASGLPPEVEGYTF	TGTGCTAGTGGTCTCCCCCCCGAAGTGGAAGGCTACACCTTC
.	.	TRBV5-1	TRBJ1-4	CASSLKGLDEKLFF	TGCGCCAGCAGCTTGAAGGGGTTGGATGAAAAACTGTTTTTT
few	.	TRBV6-1	TRBJ2-7	CASRETGKIIYEQYF	TGTGCCAGCAGGGAGACAGGTAAAATTATCTACGAGCAGTACTTC
.	TRBD2	TRBV6-6	TRBJ2-5	CAARTSGRIETQYF	TGTGCCGCGCGGACTAGCGGGAGGATTGAGACCCAGTACTTC
many	.	TRBV23-1	TRBJ1-1	CASSSMAEAFF	TGCGCCAGCAGTTCCATGGCTGAAGCTTTCTTT
.	TRBD1	TRBV30	TRBJ1-4	CAWRRYDRDEKLFF	TGTGCCTGGAGGCGGTACGACAGGGATGAAAAACTGTTTTTT
.	TRBD1	TRBV5-1	TRBJ2-3	CASSFNPGQGADTQYF	TGCGCCAGCAGCTTCAACCCGGGACAGGGGGCAGATACGCAGTATTTT
.	.	TRBV5-6	TRBJ2-7	CASSLGIGVRGEQYF	TGTGCCAGCAGCTTGGGTATCGGGGTTCGGGGCGAGCAGTACTTC
.	.	TRBV6-5	TRBJ2-7	CATSRDPLYEQYF	TGTGCCACCTCGAGAGATCCCCTCTACGAGCAGTACTTC
.	TRBD2	TRBV4-3	TRBJ2-3	CASSQDRTSGTDTQYF	TGCGCCAGCAGCCAAGATAGGACTAGCGGCACAGATACGCAGTATTTT
.	.	TRBV4-3	TRBJ2-1	CASSQEGGTGIGPSSYNEQFF	TGCGCCAGCAGCCAAGAGGGTGGAACGGGAATCGGACCTAGCTCCTACAATGAGCAGTTCTTC
.	.	TRBV5-1	TRBJ1-5	CASSFGTNSNQPQHF	TGCGCCAGCAGCTTCGGTACCAATAGCAATCAGCCCCAGCATTTT
.	TRBD1	TRBV7-9	TRBJ1-1	CASSPTGTNTEAFF	TGTGCCAGCAGCCCGACAGGGACGAACACTGAAGCTTTCTTT
once	.	TRBV13	TRBJ1-6	CASSLGPNSPLHF	TGTGCCAGCAGCTTAGGGCCCAATTCACCCCTCCACTTT
.	TRBD1	TRBV27	TRBJ2-2	CASSLYPPRTDRANTGELFF	TGTGCCAGCAGTTTATATCCGCCTAGGACGGACAGGGCGAACACCGGGGAGCTGTTTTTT
many	.	TRBV19	TRBJ1-2	CASSIDGTPYGYTF	TGTGCCAGTAGTATAGATGGTACGCCCTATGGCTACACCTTC
.	.	TRBV7-2	TRBJ2-7	CASSLGDLRSSYEQYF	TGTGCCAGCAGCTTGGGGGACCTCAGGAGCTCCTACGAGCAGTACTTC
.	.	TRBV9	TRBJ2-1	CASSVGSTNEQFF	TGTGCCAGCAGCGTAGGCAGTACCAATGAGCAGTTCTTC
.	.	TRBV7-2	TRBJ2-7	CASSLYSYEQYF	TGTGCCAGCAGCCTCTACAGCTACGAGCAGTACTTC
few	.	TRBV30	TRBJ1-5	CAWSVGLNQPQHF	TGTGCCTGGAGTGTAGGGCTCAATCAGCCCCAGCATTTT
.	.	TRBV4-2	TRBJ1-2	CASSQVSNYGYTF	TGTGCCAGCAGCCAAGTATCAAACTATGGCTACACCTTC
.	.	TRBV2	TRBJ2-7	CASSRGSLGEQYF	TGTGCCAGCAGTCGTGGGAGTTTAGGCGAGCAGTACTTC
.	.	TRBV10-3	TRBJ1-1	CAISESGGTNTEAFF	TGTGCCATCAGTGAGTCGGGGGGGACGAACACTGAAGCTTTCTTT
.	TRBD2	TRBV6-1	TRBJ2-7	CASSEAGTSVYEQYF	TGTGCCAGCAGTGAAGCGGGGACTAGCGTCTACGAGCAGTACTTC
many	.	TRBV6-5	TRBJ1-2	CASTTRGKGGYTF	TGTGCCAGCACCACGAGGGGAAAAGGAGGCTACACCTTC
.	TRBD1	TRBV5-4	TRBJ1-6	CASSFSDRENSPLHF	TGTGCCAGCAGCTTCTCCGACAGGGAAAATTCACCCCTCCACTTT
.	.	TRBV9	TRBJ1-1	CASSASRRGGSGTEAFF	TGTGCCAGCAGCGCCTCCCGCCGAGGGGGTTCGGGCACTGAAGCTTTCTTT
.	.	TRBV18	TRBJ1-1	CASSPLSTQGKGTEAFF	TGTGCCAGCTCACCTCTCTCGACACAGGGAAAAGGCACTGAAGCTTTCTTT
once	.	TRBV2	TRBJ2-4	CASSEKQGYLAKNIQYF	TGTGCCAGCAGTGAAAAACAGGGCTATCTAGCCAAAAACATTCAGTACTTC